This T cell receptor beta chain was recovered during a study of blood T cell repertoires in COVID-19. Study summary: Acute and convalescent COVID-19 specimens originated in the United States, Italy and Spain. PBMCs, B-cell-depleted T cells, or T cells provided the cDNA or gDNA that made up the material.

This table comes from immunoSEQ multiplex PCR, and its TCRdb copy is limited to in-frame clones, with some not included. The table includes a few hundred thousand clones, over 75% detected once. Germline values: CDR1 MNHEY, CDR2 SVGAGI. The CDR3 has 15 amino acids. A few counts support this clone. An end of the junction differs from the germline gene, which may be a read error. This clonotype was obtained from a man aged 50 to 59 with active or convalescent COVID-19. The rearrangement links TRBV6-5 to TRBJ1-5; 9 bases fit TRBD1. The sequenced sample consisted of peripheral blood. CDR3 residues: CASRPGQGSSQPQHF. The CDR3 DNA follows: TGTGCCAGCAGACCAGGACAGGGGAGCAGTCAGCCCCAGCATTTT.